The 21 T cell receptor beta chains given below trace back to one sample, sequenced in a study of naive and memory T cell subsets. Whole-study findings and limits: Especially in CD8 cells, naive repertoires contained a few larger clonotypes, possibly CD45RA-re-expressing memory cells.

Two oligonucleotides, mixed equimolar, formed the beta constant-region primer covering TRBC1 and TRBC2. Nested alpha and beta constant-region primers with the SP2 primer drove four PCR rounds on ligated cDNA. TCRdb fed the UMI-ligation and nested PCR reads into MiXCR, producing one record per CDR3 protein. The sample holds 150,000 or so distinct CDR3 sequences, about 23% seen once. Their antigens are not known. The sample taken for sequencing was naive CD4+ T cells from blood. These receptors were collected from a human donor in good health.

J is TRBJ2-5 and V is TRBV6-5; D is undetermined. V was clipped by 5 bases and J by 2 bases, with 9 bases between them. Germline values: CDR1 MNHEY, CDR2 SVGAGI. CDR3 length equals 13 residues. The DNA for the CDR3 is TGTGCCAGCAGTCCCGGACGACAAGAGACCCAGTACTTC. This sequence encodes CASSPGRQETQYF.

The table lists this clonotype with many counts. The chain is built from TRBV9 and TRBJ2-4; D tentatively fits TRBD1 or TRBD2 (6 bases each). The ends were cut back, 4 bases at V and 6 bases at J, with 17 bases in the middle. This CDR3 region has 15 residues. Germline CDR1 and CDR2: SGDLS and YYNGEE. This chain's CDR3 is CASSPEGEVRNIQYF. CDR3 bases: TGTGCCAGCAGCCCAGAGGGGGAGGTCAGAAACATTCAGTACTTC.

Concerning this clonotype: This may stem from a read error, because a much larger clone lies one nucleotide away. The chain employs TRBV5-4 and TRBJ1-2; D is uncertain. CDR3 length: 12 residues. Germline CDR1 is SGHNT and CDR2 is YYREEE (reference sequence). CDR3 DNA sequence: TGTGCCGGCAGAGATAGGGTCTATGGCTACACCTTC. Protein: CAGRDRVYGYTF.

A few counts support this clonotype. The chain has TRBV18 and TRBJ2-1; D unclear. V gave up 1 base and J gave up 9 bases, with 10 bases separating them. The CDR3 covers 13 residues. The germline V gene has CDR1 KGHSH and CDR2 LQKENI. CDR3 in amino acids: CASSPLQLGEQFF. The CDR3 DNA is TGTGCCAGCTCACCACTCCAGCTCGGTGAGCAGTTCTTC.

V and J are TRBV20-1 and TRBJ1-4; D unclear. This CDR3 is 13 amino acids long. Trimming shortened V by 2 bases and J by 2 bases, and 6 bases separated the two germline ends. CDR1 is DFQATT, CDR2 SNEGSKA, per germline (reference sequence). CDR3 amino acids: CSARRITNEKLFF. CDR3 nucleotide sequence: TGCAGTGCTAGAAGAATCACTAATGAAAAACTGTTTTTT.

This clonotype occurred a few times. CDR3 in amino acids: CASSLSVADSDTQYF. The CDR3 region has the DNA TGTGCCAGCAGCTTGTCGGTAGCGGACTCAGATACGCAGTATTTT. The J gene is TRBJ2-3, the V gene TRBV5-4; possible D gene TRBD2, 6 bases. Germline V lookup: CDR1 SGHNT, CDR2 YYREEE (reference sequence). V was shortened by 1 base and J by 4 bases, with 13 bases between the two germline ends. This CDR3 is 15 amino acids long.

The chain joins TRBV20-1 to TRBJ2-2, with 7 bases fitting TRBD2. Germline CDR1 DFQATT, CDR2 SNEGSKA (reference sequence). Trimming removed 4 bases from V and 4 bases from J; junction bases left unmatched: 6. This CDR3 has 14 amino acids. The CDR3 DNA reads TGCAGTGCTACGGCGGGAGTAATCACCGGGGAGCTGTTTTTT. Its translation: CSATAGVITGELFF.

The chain couples TRBV29-1 to TRBJ2-1; D may be TRBD2 (6 bases). The V gene's germline CDR1 is SQVTM and CDR2 ANQGSEA. The CDR3 covers 12 residues. The V and J ends lost 5 bases and 8 bases respectively, with 13 bases between them. CDR3: CSVRRDSDEQFF. CDR3 nucleotide sequence: TGCAGCGTTCGAAGGGACTCTGATGAGCAGTTCTTC.

The rearrangement uses TRBV20-1 and TRBJ2-7; D tentatively reads TRBD1 or TRBD2 (5 bases each). Looked up from germline, CDR1 is DFQATT and CDR2 is SNEGSKA (reference sequence). Trimming stripped 2 bases from V and 5 bases from J, with 16 bases between. CDR3 length equals 14 residues. The CDR3 nucleotides are TGCAGTGCTAGATCGAGGGACCCCCTGGACGAGCAGTACTTC. Translation: CSARSRDPLDEQYF.

The rearrangement links TRBV6-6 to TRBJ1-2, with 7 bases that match TRBD1. This CDR3 has 15 residues. CDR1 MNHNY and CDR2 SVGAGI come from the germline V gene (reference sequence). After removal of 0 bases from V and 8 bases from J, the junction contained 9 bases not matched to a gene. The CDR3 reads CASSYSGGAGLGYTF. The CDR3 DNA reads as TGTGCCAGCAGTTACTCAGGGGGCGCCGGGCTAGGCTACACCTTC.

This clonotype was picked up a small number of times. V usage is TRBV6-6 and J usage is TRBJ2-7, with D possibly TRBD1 on 5 matching bases. V was clipped by 7 bases and J by 7 bases, with 14 bases between them. The CDR3 runs to 12 residues. Per the germline V gene, CDR1 is MNHNY and CDR2 is SVGAGI (reference sequence). CDR3: CASTYWGGEQYF. The CDR3 region has the DNA TGTGCCAGCACTTATTGGGGCGGTGAGCAGTACTTC.

This clonotype was observed a few times. The chain links TRBV20-1 to TRBJ1-6; TRBD1 aligns across 8 bases. The CDR3 length is 16 residues. Germline CDR1 reads DFQATT; CDR2 reads SNEGSKA (reference sequence). V shed 3 bases and J 8 bases; nucleotides not matched to a gene: 12. The CDR3 nucleotides read TGCAGTGCTAGTGTCTTCCAGCAGGGGGCGGATTCACCCCTCCACTTT. It codes for CSASVFQQGADSPLHF.

The rearrangement links TRBV7-9 to TRBJ2-1; 9 nucleotides agree with TRBD2. Germline V gives CDR1 SEHNR, CDR2 FQNEAQ (reference sequence). CDR3 size: 14 residues. The junction had 13 bases not matched to a gene; V was cut back by 6 bases and J by 13 bases. The CDR3 nucleotides are TGTGCCAGCAGAGTCGCCGGGACTAGCTCTCGTCAGTTCTTC. Translated: CASRVAGTSSRQFF.

CDR3 in DNA: TGTGCCAGCAGCTTAGGAGTAGCGGGAGGAGGCGAGCAGTACTTC. As protein: CASSLGVAGGGEQYF. V and J are TRBV7-6 and TRBJ2-7; 10 bases are shared with TRBD2. The CDR3 spans 15 residues. The V gene's germline CDR1 is SGHVS and CDR2 FNYEAQ. Trimming removed 1 base from V and 6 bases from J; junction bases left unmatched: 6.

This clonotype showed up many times. The J gene is TRBJ2-3, the V gene TRBV29-1, with D hard to call. The V gene lost 7 bases and the J gene lost 0 bases, with 8 bases spanning the gap. The CDR3 extends over 12 amino acids. From germline, CDR1 is SQVTM and CDR2 ANQGSEA. The CDR3: CSGRASTDTQYF. CDR3 nucleotides: TGCAGCGGACGGGCTAGCACAGATACGCAGTATTTT.

J is TRBJ2-5 and V is TRBV21-1. TRBV21-1 is deemed a pseudogene. This CDR3 has 14 residues. The CDR3 region has the DNA TGTGCCAGCAGCAATTTGTCGTTTCAAGAGACCCAGTACTTC. Translated, it gives CASSNLSFQETQYF.

This clonotype has a count of ten or more. V and J are TRBV29-1 and TRBJ2-1, with 9 bases matching TRBD2. This CDR3 region has 12 residues. V gave up 4 bases and J gave up 7 bases; unmatched junction bases: 2. CDR1 is SQVTM, CDR2 ANQGSEA, per germline. The CDR3 DNA is TGCAGCGTTGGAGGACTAGCGAATGAGCAGTTCTTC. Translating gives CSVGGLANEQFF.

This clonotype has more than one count but fewer than ten. The chain uses TRBV7-6 and TRBJ1-1; D perhaps matches TRBD1 (5 bases). Germline assignment: CDR1 SGHVS and CDR2 FNYEAQ. V lost 0 bases and J lost 4, with 9 bases in between. This CDR3 is 14 amino acids long. DNA for the CDR3: TGTGCCAGCAGCTTAGCGGCAGGGACCACTGAAGCTTTCTTT. This gives the protein CASSLAAGTTEAFF.

The chain is built from TRBV20-1 and TRBJ2-2; no reliable D call. CDR1 is DFQATT, CDR2 SNEGSKA, per germline (reference sequence). V dropped 0 bases and J dropped 4 bases, with 12 bases sitting between them. CDR3 length equals 15 residues. The CDR3: CSARDLRRSTGELFF. The DNA for the CDR3 is TGCAGTGCTAGAGATCTCCGGCGCAGCACCGGGGAGCTGTTTTTT.

This clonotype was seen ten or more times. This rearrangement joins TRBV5-1 to TRBJ2-1; TRBD1 might be the D (6 bases). This CDR3 region has 14 residues. The ends were cut back, 6 bases at V and 3 bases at J, with 13 bases in the middle. Germline V gene sequence: CDR1 SGHRS, CDR2 YFSETQ. This CDR3 reads CASTKQGYYNEQFF. The CDR3 DNA is TGCGCCAGCACCAAACAGGGCTACTACAATGAGCAGTTCTTC.

V and J are TRBV5-4 and TRBJ2-4; the D gene is possibly TRBD2 (7 bases). The V end was cut by 0 bases, the J end by 6 bases, with 13 bases between. The CDR3 runs 15 residues. The germline gives CDR1 SGHNT, CDR2 YYREEE (reference sequence). In DNA form, the CDR3 reads TGTGCCAGCAGCTTGGAGGGGGGGTTATCAAACATTCAGTACTTC. Protein sequence: CASSLEGGLSNIQYF.